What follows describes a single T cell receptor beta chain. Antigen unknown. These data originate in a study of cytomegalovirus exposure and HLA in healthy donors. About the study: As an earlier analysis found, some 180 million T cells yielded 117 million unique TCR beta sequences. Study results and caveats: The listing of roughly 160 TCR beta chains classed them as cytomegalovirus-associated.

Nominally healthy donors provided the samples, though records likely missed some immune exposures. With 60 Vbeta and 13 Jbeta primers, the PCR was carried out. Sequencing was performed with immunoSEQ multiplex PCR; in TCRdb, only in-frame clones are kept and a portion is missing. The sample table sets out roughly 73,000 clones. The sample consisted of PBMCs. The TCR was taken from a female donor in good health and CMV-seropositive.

The CDR3 DNA is TGTGCCAGTAGTATAAGGGGGGGCTGGGGCACTGAAGCTTTCTTT. This gives the protein CASSIRGGWGTEAFF. The chain has TRBV19 and TRBJ1-1; the D gene is possibly TRBD1 (6 bases). V lost 2 bases, J lost 4 bases, and 14 bases lay in between. This CDR3 is built from 15 residues. The V gene's germline CDR1 is LNHDA and CDR2 SQIVND (reference sequence).